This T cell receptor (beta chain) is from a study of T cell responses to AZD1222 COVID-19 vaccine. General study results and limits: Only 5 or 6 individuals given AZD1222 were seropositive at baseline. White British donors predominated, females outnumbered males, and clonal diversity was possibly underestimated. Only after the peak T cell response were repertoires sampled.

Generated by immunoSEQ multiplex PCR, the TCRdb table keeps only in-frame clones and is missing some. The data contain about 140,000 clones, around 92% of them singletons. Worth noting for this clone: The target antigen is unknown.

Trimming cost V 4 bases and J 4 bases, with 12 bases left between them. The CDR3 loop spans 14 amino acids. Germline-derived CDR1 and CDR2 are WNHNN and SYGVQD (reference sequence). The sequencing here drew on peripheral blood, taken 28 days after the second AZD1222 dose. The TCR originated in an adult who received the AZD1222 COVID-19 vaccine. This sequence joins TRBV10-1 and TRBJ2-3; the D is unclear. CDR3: CASSAEVTADTQYF. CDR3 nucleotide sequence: TGCGCCAGCAGTGCCGAGGTGACGGCAGATACGCAGTATTTT.